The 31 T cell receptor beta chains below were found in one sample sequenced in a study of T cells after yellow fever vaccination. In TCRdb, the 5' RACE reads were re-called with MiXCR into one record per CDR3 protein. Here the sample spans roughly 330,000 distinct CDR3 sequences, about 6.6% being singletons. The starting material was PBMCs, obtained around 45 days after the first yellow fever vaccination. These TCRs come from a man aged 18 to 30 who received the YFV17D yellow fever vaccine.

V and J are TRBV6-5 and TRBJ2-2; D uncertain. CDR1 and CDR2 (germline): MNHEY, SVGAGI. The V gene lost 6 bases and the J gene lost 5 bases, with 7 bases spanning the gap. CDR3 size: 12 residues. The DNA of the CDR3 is TGTGCCAGCAGCGAACGGACCGGGGAGCTGTTTTTT. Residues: CASSERTGELFF.

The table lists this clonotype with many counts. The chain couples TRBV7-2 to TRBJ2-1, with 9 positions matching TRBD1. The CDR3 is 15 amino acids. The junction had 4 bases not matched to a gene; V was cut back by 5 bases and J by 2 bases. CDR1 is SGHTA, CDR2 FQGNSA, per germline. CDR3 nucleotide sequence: TGTGCCAGCAGCCTGGGACAGGGCGCCTACAATGAGCAGTTCTTC. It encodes CASSLGQGAYNEQFF.

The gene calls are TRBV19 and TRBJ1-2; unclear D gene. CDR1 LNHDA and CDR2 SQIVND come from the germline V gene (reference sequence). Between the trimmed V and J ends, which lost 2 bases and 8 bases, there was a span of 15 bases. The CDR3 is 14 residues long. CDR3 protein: CASSISNIIRGYTF. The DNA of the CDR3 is TGTGCCAGTAGTATATCGAACATTATACGCGGCTACACCTTC.

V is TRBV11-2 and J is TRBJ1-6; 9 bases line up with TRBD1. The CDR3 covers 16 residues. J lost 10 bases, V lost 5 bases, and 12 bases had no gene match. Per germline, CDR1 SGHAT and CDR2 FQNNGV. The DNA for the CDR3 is TGTGCCAGCAGCCTGCGGCTGGGACAGGGTGGGTCACCCCTCCACTTT. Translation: CASSLRLGQGGSPLHF.

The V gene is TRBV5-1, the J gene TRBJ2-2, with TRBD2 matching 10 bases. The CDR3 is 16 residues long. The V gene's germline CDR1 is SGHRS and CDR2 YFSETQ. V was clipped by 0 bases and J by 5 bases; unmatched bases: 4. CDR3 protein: CASSLDISGGTGELFF. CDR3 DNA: TGCGCCAGCAGCTTGGATATTAGCGGGGGGACCGGGGAGCTGTTTTTT.

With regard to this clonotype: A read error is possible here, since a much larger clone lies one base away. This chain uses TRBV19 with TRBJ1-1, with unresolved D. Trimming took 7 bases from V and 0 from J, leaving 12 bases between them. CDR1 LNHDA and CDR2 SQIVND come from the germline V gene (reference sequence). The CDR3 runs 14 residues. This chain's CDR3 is CASNLQPMNTEAFF. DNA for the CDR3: TGTGCCAGTAACCTGCAGCCCATGAACACTGAAGCTTTCTTT.

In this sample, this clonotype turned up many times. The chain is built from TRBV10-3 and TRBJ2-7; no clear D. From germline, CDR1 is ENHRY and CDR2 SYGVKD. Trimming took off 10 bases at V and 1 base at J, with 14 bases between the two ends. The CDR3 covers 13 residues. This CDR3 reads CATRATLSYEQYF. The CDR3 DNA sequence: TGTGCCACCCGGGCTACCCTATCCTACGAGCAGTACTTC.

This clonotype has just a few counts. The CDR3 region has the DNA TGTGCCAGCAGTTCCGACCCACTAGCGGGGGGTCCTACAGATACGCAGTATTTT. Amino acids: CASSSDPLAGGPTDTQYF. The chain employs TRBV6-5 and TRBJ2-3; 12 bases align to TRBD2. This CDR3 spans 18 amino acids. Germline loops: CDR1 MNHEY, CDR2 SVGAGI. Trimming removed 4 bases from V and 3 bases from J; junction bases left unmatched: 11.

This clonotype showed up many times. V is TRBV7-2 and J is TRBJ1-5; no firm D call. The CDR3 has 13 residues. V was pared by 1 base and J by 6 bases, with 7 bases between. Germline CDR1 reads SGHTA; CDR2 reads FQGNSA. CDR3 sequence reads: CASSLGVGQPQHF. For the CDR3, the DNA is TGTGCCAGCAGCTTAGGCGTGGGTCAGCCCCAGCATTTT.

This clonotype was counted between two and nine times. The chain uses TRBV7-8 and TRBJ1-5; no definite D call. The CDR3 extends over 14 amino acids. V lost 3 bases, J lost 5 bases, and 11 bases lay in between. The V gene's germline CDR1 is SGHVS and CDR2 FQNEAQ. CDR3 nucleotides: TGTGCCAGCAGCTTGGGCCCCGGGTATCAGCCCCAGCATTTT. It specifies CASSLGPGYQPQHF.

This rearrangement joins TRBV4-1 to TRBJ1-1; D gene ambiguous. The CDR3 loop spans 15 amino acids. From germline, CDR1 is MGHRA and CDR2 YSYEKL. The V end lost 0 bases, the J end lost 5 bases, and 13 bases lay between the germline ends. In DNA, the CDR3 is TGCGCCAGCAGCCAAGAGTTAGGGCTAGAGACTGAAGCTTTCTTT. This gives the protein CASSQELGLETEAFF.

CDR3 residues: CASSISSGGASSYNEQFF. CDR3 coding DNA: TGTGCCAGTAGTATTAGTAGCGGGGGGGCGAGCTCCTACAATGAGCAGTTCTTC. This rearrangement joins TRBV19 to TRBJ2-1; TRBD2 matches 11 bases. The CDR3 loop spans 18 amino acids. Looked up from germline, CDR1 is LNHDA and CDR2 is SQIVND (reference sequence). The V segment lost 3 bases and the J segment 0 bases; nucleotides outside the gene matches: 7. Combining the CDR3 with reference TRBV19 and TRBJ2-1 gives the whole variable domain DGGITQSPKYLFRKEGQNVTLSCEQNLNHDAMYWYRQDPGQGLRLIYYSQIVNDFQKGDIAEGYSVSREKKESFPLTVTSAQKNPTAFYLCASSISSGGASSYNEQFFGPGTRLTVL.

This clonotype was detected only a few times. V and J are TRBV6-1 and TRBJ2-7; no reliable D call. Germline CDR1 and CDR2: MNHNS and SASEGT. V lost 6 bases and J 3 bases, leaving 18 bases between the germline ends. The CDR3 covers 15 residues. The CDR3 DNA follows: TGTGCCAGCAGCCTACGATGGGTGGACGGCTACGAGCAGTACTTC. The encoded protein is CASSLRWVDGYEQYF.

CDR3 bases: TGTGCCGTTCGACAGGGGATGAACACTGAAGCTTTCTTT. Amino acid sequence: CAVRQGMNTEAFF. The rearrangement joins TRBV10-3 to TRBJ1-1, with 8 nucleotides matching TRBD1. J lost 0 bases, V lost 11 bases, and 5 bases had no gene match. Germline-derived CDR1 and CDR2 are ENHRY and SYGVKD. The length of the CDR3 is 13 residues.

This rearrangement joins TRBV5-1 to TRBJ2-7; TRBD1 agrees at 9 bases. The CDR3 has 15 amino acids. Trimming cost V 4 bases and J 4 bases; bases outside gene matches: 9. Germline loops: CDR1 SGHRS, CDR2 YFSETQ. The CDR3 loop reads CASSPPETGGYEQYF. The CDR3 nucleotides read TGCGCCAGCAGCCCCCCTGAGACAGGGGGATACGAGCAGTACTTC.

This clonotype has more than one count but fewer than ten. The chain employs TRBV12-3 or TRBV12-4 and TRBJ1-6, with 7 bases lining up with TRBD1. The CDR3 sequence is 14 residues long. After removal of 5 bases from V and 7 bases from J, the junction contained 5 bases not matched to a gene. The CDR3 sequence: CASSMTGKNSPLHF. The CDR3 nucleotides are TGTGCCAGCAGTATGACAGGGAAAAATTCACCCCTCCACTTT.

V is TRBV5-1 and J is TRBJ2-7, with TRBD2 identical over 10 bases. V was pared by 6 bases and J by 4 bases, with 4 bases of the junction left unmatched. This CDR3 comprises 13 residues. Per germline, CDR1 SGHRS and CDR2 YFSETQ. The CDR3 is CASTSGGGYEQYF. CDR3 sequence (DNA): TGCGCCAGCACAAGCGGGGGGGGTTACGAGCAGTACTTC.

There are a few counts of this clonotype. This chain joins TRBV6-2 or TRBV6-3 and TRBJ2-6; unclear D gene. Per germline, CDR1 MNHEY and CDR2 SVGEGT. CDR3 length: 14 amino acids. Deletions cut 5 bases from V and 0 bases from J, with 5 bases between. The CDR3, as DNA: TGTGCCAGCAGTGGGTACTCTGGGGCCAACGTCCTGACTTTC. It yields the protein CASSGYSGANVLTF.

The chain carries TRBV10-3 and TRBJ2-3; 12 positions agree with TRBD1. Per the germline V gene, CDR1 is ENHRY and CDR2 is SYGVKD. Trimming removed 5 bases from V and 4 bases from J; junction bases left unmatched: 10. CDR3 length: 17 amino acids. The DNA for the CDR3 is TGTGCCATCAGTCCGGGACAGGGGGCTTTAGGGTCAGATACGCAGTATTTT. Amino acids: CAISPGQGALGSDTQYF.

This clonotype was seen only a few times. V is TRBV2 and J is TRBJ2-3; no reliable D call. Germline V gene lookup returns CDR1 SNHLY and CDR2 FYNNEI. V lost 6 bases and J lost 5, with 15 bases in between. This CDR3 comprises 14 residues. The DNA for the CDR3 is TGTGCCAGCAGCGAAAATCCGGTGGGAGATACGCAGTATTTT. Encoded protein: CASSENPVGDTQYF.

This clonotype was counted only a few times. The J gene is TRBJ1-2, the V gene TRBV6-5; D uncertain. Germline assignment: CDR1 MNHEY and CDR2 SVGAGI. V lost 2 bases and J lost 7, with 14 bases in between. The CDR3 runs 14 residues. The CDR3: CASSYTTARGGYTF. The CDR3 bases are TGTGCCAGCAGTTACACAACCGCGCGGGGTGGCTACACCTTC.

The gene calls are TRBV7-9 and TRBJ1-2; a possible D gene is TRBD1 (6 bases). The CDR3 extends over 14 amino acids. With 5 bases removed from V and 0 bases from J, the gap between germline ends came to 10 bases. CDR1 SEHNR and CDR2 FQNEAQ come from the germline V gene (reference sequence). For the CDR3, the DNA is TGTGCCAGCAGCCAGAGGGGGGCTAACTATGGCTACACCTTC. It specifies CASSQRGANYGYTF.

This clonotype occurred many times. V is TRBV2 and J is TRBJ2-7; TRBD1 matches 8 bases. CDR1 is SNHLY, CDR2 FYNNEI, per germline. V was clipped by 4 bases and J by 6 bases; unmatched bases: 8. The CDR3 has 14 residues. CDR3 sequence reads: CASSARAGGLEQYF. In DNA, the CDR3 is TGTGCCAGCAGTGCTCGGGCAGGGGGCCTCGAGCAGTACTTC. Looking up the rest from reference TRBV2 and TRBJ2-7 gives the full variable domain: EPEVTQTPSHQVTQMGQEVILRCVPISNHLYFYWYRQILGQKVEFLVSFYNNEISEKSEIFDDQFSVERPDGSNFTLKIRSTKLEDSAMYFCASSARAGGLEQYFGPGTRLTVT.

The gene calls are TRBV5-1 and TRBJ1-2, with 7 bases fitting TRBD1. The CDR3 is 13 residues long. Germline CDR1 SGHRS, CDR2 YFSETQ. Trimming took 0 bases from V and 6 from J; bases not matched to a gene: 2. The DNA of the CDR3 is TGCGCCAGCAGCTTGGAAGGGGGCAATGGCTACACCTTC. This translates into CASSLEGGNGYTF.

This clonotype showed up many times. CDR3 nucleotide sequence: TGCGCCAGCAGCTTGGTTTATGGTCAGCCCCAGCATTTT. Translating it yields CASSLVYGQPQHF. The chain recombines TRBV5-1 with TRBJ1-5; D is unclear. This CDR3 is 13 amino acids long. Germline V gene sequence: CDR1 SGHRS, CDR2 YFSETQ. The ends were cut back, 0 bases at V and 6 bases at J, with 7 bases in the middle.

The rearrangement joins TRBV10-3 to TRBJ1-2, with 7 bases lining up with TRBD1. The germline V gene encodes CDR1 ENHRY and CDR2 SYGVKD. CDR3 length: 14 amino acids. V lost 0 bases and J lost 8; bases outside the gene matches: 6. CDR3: CAISESEGARGYTF. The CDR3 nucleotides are TGTGCCATCAGTGAGTCTGAGGGGGCGAGAGGCTACACCTTC.

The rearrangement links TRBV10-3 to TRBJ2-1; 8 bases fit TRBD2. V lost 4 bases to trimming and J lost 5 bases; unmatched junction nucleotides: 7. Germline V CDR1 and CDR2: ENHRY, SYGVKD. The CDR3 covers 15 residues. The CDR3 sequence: CAISVPAGVHNEQFF. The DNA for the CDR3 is TGTGCCATCAGTGTTCCAGCGGGGGTTCACAATGAGCAGTTCTTC.

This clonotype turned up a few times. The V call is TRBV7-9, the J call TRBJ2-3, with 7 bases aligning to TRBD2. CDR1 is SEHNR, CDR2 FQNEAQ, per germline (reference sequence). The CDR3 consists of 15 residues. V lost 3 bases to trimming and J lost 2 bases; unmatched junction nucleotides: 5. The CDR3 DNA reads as TGTGCCAGCAGCTTTAGGACTAGAGCCACAGATACGCAGTATTTT. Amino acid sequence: CASSFRTRATDTQYF.

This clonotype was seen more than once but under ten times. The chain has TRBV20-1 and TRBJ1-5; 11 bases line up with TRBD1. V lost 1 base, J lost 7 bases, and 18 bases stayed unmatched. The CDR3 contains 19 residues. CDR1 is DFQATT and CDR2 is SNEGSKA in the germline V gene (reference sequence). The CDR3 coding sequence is TGCAGTGCTAGAGTTCAGGACAGGGGGCTAGCGGTGGCGAGGCAGCCCCAGCATTTT. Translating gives CSARVQDRGLAVARQPQHF.

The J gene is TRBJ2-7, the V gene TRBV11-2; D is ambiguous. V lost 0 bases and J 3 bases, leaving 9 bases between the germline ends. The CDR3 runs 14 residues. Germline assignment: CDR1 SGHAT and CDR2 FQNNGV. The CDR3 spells CASSLDRLSYEQYF. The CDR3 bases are TGTGCCAGCAGCTTAGATAGGCTGAGCTACGAGCAGTACTTC.

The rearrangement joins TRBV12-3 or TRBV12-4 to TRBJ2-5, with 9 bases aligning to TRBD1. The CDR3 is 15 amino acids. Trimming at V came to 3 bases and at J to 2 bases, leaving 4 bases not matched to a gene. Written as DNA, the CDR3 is TGTGCCAGCAGTTTGACAGGGGGACGGCAAGAGACCCAGTACTTC. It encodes CASSLTGGRQETQYF.